A single sample gave rise to the 18 T cell receptor beta chains below, sequenced in a study of blood T cell repertoires in COVID-19. The repertoire was sequenced with immunoSEQ multiplex PCR; TCRdb's copy has only in-frame clones and lacks some. The sample has around 200,000 clones; approximately 86% are singletons. Sequenced material: PBMCs or T cells enriched from blood (not recorded which). These receptors were taken from a man between 18 and 35 years old with acute COVID-19.

The J gene is TRBJ2-7, the V gene TRBV28, with D tentatively TRBD2 (6 bases). Between the trimmed V and J ends, which lost 6 bases and 2 bases, there was a span of 8 bases. Germline values: CDR1 MDHEN, CDR2 SYDVKM. The CDR3 is 12 residues long. The CDR3 here is CASSAGTYEQYF. The DNA for the CDR3 is TGTGCCAGCAGCGCGGGGACCTACGAGCAGTACTTC.

This clone was seen only a few times. The gene calls are TRBV2 and TRBJ1-5, with a weak D call TRBD1 (6 bases). In germline, CDR1 is SNHLY, CDR2 FYNNEI. The CDR3 covers 17 residues. Trimming shortened V by 7 bases and J by 0 bases, and 19 bases separated the two germline ends. CDR3 sequence: CASTKGGVGYSNQPQHF. The CDR3, as DNA: TGTGCCAGCACTAAGGGGGGGGTCGGTTATAGCAATCAGCCCCAGCATTTT.

The chain recombines TRBV29-1 with TRBJ2-7; D may be TRBD1 (5 bases). V was trimmed by 6 bases and J by 4 bases, leaving 10 bases between them. The CDR3 runs 11 residues. CDR1 SQVTM and CDR2 ANQGSEA come from the germline V gene. The CDR3: CSVRQKYEQYF. In DNA form, the CDR3 reads TGCAGCGTGAGACAGAAGTACGAGCAGTACTTC.

The chain joins TRBV5-8 to TRBJ2-5; TRBD2 matches 11 bases. The CDR3 is 15 amino acids. CDR1 is SGHTS, CDR2 YDEGEE, per germline. V lost 4 bases to trimming and J lost 1 base; unmatched junction nucleotides: 3. Here the CDR3 reads CASSEGTSGQETQYF. The DNA of the CDR3 is TGTGCCAGCAGCGAAGGGACTAGCGGCCAAGAGACCCAGTACTTC. Based on the CDR3 plus reference TRBV5-8 and TRBJ2-5, the full variable domain is EAGVTQSPTHLIKTRGQQATLRCSPISGHTSVYWYQQALGLGLQFLLWYDEGEERNRGNFPPRFSGRQFPNYSSELNVNALELEDSALYLCASSEGTSGQETQYFGPGTRLLVL.

This clone was seen a single time. This sequence joins TRBV6-5 and TRBJ2-5; D ambiguous. This CDR3 is 13 amino acids long. Germline V CDR1 and CDR2: MNHEY, SVGAGI. V was cut by 2 bases and J by 3 bases, with 7 bases left in between. The CDR3 sequence is CASSYQLKETQYF. For the CDR3, the DNA is TGTGCCAGCAGTTACCAGTTAAAAGAGACCCAGTACTTC.

This clone was observed at least ten times. The chain employs TRBV6-5 and TRBJ2-1; the match to TRBD1 covers 11 bases. The CDR3 consists of 16 residues. From germline, CDR1 is MNHEY and CDR2 SVGAGI. The V and J ends lost 0 bases and 7 bases, in that order; junction bases with no gene match: 5. As DNA, the CDR3 is TGTGCCAGCAGTTACTCCTGGACAGGGGGCTGGAATGAGCAGTTCTTC. It is translated as CASSYSWTGGWNEQFF.

In regard to this clone: Additional DNA sequences in this sample encode the identical CDR3. The CDR3: CASSVGGQETQYF. The CDR3 bases are TGTGCCAGCAGCGTTGGAGGACAAGAGACCCAGTACTTC. The chain links TRBV9 to TRBJ2-5; perhaps TRBD2 as D (5 bases). V was pared by 2 bases and J by 2 bases, with 7 bases between. CDR3 length: 13 amino acids. Germline-derived CDR1 and CDR2 are SGDLS and YYNGEE.

The rearrangement joins TRBV21-1 to TRBJ2-2; the D call of TRBD2 is as the table states it, not checked on the DNA. TRBV21-1 is noted as a pseudogene. The CDR3 sequence is 17 residues long. The CDR3 DNA sequence: TGTGCCAGCAGCAAAGCGACGAGCGGGATTAGAGCCGGGGAGCTGTTTTTT. It is translated as CASSKATSGIRAGELFF.

The rearrangement links TRBV6-5 to TRBJ2-7; 9 bases map to TRBD1. J was trimmed by 0 bases and V by 10 bases; bases with no gene match: 7. The length of the CDR3 is 14 residues. The germline V gene encodes CDR1 MNHEY and CDR2 SVGAGI. For the CDR3, the DNA is TGTGCCACCTCTGAGGACAGGGGCTCCTACGAGCAGTACTTC. Amino acid sequence: CATSEDRGSYEQYF.

The J gene is TRBJ2-3, the V gene TRBV4-2; TRBD2 matches at 13 bases. CDR1 and CDR2 (germline): LGHNA, YNFKEQ. The CDR3 loop spans 18 amino acids. The V segment lost 3 bases and the J segment 5 bases; nucleotides outside the gene matches: 11. The chain's CDR3 is CASSQATSGRAVVDTQYF. The CDR3 DNA reads TGTGCCAGCAGCCAGGCCACTAGCGGGAGGGCCGTAGTAGATACGCAGTATTTT.

This clone was counted a few times. The chain carries TRBV28 and TRBJ1-2, with D hard to call. The CDR3 is 14 amino acids. In germline, CDR1 is MDHEN, CDR2 SYDVKM. Trimming cost V 2 bases and J 0 bases, with 7 bases left between them. The CDR3 DNA reads TGTGCCAGCAGTTTAACTGAGCCTAACTATGGCTACACCTTC. It specifies CASSLTEPNYGYTF.

The genes are TRBV24-1 and TRBJ2-5; TRBD1 is a possible D gene (7 bases). CDR3 length: 13 residues. Trimming cost V 5 bases and J 5 bases, with 11 bases left between them. In germline, CDR1 is KGHDR, CDR2 SFDVKD. In DNA form, the CDR3 reads TGTGCCACCAGTGGCAGGGGGAGGGAGACCCAGTACTTC. It is translated as CATSGRGRETQYF.

Concerning this clone itself: Other nucleotide sequences in the sample specify the same CDR3. The V and J genes are TRBV9 and TRBJ2-1; D is unresolved. CDR3 size: 14 residues. Trimming pared 0 bases from V and 0 bases from J, leaving 4 bases between. CDR1 and CDR2 from the germline V gene are SGDLS and YYNGEE. CDR3 bases: TGTGCCAGCAGCGTAGGTAGCTCCTACAATGAGCAGTTCTTC. The encoded protein is CASSVGSSYNEQFF.

The CDR3 coding sequence is TGTGCCAGCAGCCTTAGCGGGAGTCCCTCCTACAATGAGCAGTTCTTC. Protein: CASSLSGSPSYNEQFF. The J gene is TRBJ2-1, the V gene TRBV27; TRBD2 agrees at 9 bases. This CDR3 contains 16 residues. Trimming removed 6 bases from V and 0 bases from J; junction bases left unmatched: 6. From germline, CDR1 is MNHEY and CDR2 SMNVEV (reference sequence).

V and J are TRBV29-1 and TRBJ2-1; 11 bases align to TRBD1. The germline gives CDR1 SQVTM, CDR2 ANQGSEA. After removal of 7 bases from V and 7 bases from J, the junction contained 9 bases not matched to a gene. This CDR3 comprises 14 residues. The CDR3 nucleotides read TGCAGCGCTACAGGACAGGGGGCTTGGAATGAGCAGTTCTTC. Translation: CSATGQGAWNEQFF.

This clone occurred once. The rearrangement links TRBV24-1 to TRBJ2-3, with 7 positions matching TRBD1. There are 13 residues in the CDR3. Per the germline V gene, CDR1 is KGHDR and CDR2 is SFDVKD. The V gene end was trimmed by 0 bases and the J gene end by 9 bases; junction bases not matched to a gene: 2. The CDR3 loop is CATSDLLQGTQYF. The CDR3 DNA reads TGTGCCACCAGTGATTTGTTACAGGGGACGCAGTATTTT.

The chain combines TRBV6-1 with TRBJ2-3; the match to TRBD2 covers 10 bases. This CDR3 contains 15 residues. The germline V gene has CDR1 MNHNS and CDR2 SASEGT. V lost 0 bases to trimming and J lost 7 bases; unmatched junction nucleotides: 4. This chain's CDR3 is CASSEALAGVYTQYF. The CDR3 region has the DNA TGTGCCAGCAGTGAAGCTCTAGCGGGAGTGTATACGCAGTATTTT.

The chain combines TRBV2 with TRBJ1-4, with D possibly matching TRBD1 (5 bases). Germline CDR1 and CDR2: SNHLY and FYNNEI. V lost 5 bases, J lost 5 bases, and 15 bases lay in between. The CDR3 has 15 amino acids. CDR3 loop: CASSFQGYNNEKLFF. CDR3 DNA: TGTGCCAGCAGTTTTCAGGGATATAACAATGAAAAACTGTTTTTT.